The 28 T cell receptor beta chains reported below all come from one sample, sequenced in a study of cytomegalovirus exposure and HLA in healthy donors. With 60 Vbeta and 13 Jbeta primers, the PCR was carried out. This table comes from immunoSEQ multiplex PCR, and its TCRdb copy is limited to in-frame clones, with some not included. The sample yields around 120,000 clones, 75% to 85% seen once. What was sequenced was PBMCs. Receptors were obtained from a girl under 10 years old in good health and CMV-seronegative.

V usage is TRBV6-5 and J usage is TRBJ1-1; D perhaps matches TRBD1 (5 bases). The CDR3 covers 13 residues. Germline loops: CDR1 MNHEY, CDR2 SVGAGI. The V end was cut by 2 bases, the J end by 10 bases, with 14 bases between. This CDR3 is CASSYGGRGRAFF. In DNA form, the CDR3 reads TGTGCCAGCAGTTACGGGGGGAGAGGGAGAGCTTTCTTT.

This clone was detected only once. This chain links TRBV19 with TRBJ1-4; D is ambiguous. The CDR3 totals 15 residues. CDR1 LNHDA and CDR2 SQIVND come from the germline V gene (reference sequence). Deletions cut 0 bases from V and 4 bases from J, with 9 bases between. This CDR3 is CASSIERGINEKLFF. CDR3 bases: TGTGCCAGTAGTATAGAGCGAGGAATTAATGAAAAACTGTTTTTT.

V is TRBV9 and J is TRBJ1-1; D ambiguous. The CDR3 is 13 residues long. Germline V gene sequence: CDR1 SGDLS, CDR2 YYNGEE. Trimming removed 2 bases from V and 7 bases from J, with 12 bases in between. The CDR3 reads CASSVRSGSEAFF. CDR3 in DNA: TGTGCCAGCAGCGTTAGGAGCGGGAGTGAAGCTTTCTTT.

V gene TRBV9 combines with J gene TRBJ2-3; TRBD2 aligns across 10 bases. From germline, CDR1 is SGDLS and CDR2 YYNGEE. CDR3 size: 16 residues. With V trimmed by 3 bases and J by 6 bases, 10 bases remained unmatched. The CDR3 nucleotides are TGTGCCAGCAGCGGAAAGGGGACTAGCGTGTCGGATACGCAGTATTTT. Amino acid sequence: CASSGKGTSVSDTQYF.

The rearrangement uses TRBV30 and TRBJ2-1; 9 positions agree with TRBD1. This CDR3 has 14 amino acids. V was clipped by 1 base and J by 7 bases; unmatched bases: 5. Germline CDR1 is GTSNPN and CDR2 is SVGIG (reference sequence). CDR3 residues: CAWSAGQGRNEQFF. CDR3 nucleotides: TGTGCCTGGAGTGCGGGACAGGGACGGAATGAGCAGTTCTTC. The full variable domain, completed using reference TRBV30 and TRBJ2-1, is SQTIHQWPATLVQPVGSPLSLECTVEGTSNPNLYWYRQAAGRGLQLLFYSVGIGQISSEVPQNLSASRPQDRQFILSSKKLLLSDSGFYLCAWSAGQGRNEQFFGPGTRLTVL.

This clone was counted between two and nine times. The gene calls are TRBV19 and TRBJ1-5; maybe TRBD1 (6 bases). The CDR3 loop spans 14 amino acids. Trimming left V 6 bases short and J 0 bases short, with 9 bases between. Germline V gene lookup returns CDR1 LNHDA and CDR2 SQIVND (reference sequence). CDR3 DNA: TGTGCCAGTAGAACAGGGTATAGCAATCAGCCCCAGCATTTT. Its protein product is CASRTGYSNQPQHF.

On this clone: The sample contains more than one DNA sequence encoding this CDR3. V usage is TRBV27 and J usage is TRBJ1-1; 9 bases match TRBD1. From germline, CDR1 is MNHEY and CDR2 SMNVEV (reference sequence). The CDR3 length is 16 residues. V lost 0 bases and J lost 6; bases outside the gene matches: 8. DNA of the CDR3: TGTGCCAGCAGTTTATCTTCGGGACAGGGTACTCCTGAAGCTTTCTTT. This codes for CASSLSSGQGTPEAFF.

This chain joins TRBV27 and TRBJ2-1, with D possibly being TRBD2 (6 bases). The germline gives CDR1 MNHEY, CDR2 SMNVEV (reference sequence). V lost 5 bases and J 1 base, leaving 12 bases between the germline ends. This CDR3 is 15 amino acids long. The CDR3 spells CASSGGPGSYNEQFF. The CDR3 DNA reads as TGTGCCAGCAGTGGAGGGCCAGGGTCCTACAATGAGCAGTTCTTC.

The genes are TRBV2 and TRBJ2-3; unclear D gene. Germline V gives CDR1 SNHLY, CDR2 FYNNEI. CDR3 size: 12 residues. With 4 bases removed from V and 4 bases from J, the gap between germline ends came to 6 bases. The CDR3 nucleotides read TGTGCCAGCAGTGGAGTGGCAGATACGCAGTATTTT. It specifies CASSGVADTQYF.

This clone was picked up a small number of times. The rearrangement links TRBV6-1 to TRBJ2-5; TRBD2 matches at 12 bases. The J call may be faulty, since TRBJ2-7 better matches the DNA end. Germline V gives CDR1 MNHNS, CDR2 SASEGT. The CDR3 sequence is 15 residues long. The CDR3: CASSETSGGSYEQYF. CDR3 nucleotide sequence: TGTGCCAGCAGTGAAACTAGCGGGGGGTCCTACGAGCAGTACTTC.

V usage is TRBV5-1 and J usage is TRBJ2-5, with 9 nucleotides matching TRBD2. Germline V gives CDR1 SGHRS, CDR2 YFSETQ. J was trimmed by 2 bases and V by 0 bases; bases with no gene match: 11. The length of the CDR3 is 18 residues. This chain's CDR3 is CASSLGAASGIRQETQYF. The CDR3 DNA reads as TGCGCCAGCAGCTTGGGCGCGGCTAGCGGGATACGACAAGAGACCCAGTACTTC.

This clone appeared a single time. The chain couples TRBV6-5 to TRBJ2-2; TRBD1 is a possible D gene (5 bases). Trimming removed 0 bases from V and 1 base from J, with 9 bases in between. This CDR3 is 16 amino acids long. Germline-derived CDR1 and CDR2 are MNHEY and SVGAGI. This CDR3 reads CASSYSKRGNTGELFF. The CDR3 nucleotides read TGTGCCAGCAGTTACTCGAAAAGGGGGAACACCGGGGAGCTGTTTTTT.

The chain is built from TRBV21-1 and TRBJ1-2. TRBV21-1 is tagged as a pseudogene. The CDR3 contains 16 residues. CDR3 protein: CASSIWAGAPSYGYTF. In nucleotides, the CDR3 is TGTGCCAGCAGCATCTGGGCGGGGGCTCCTTCGTATGGCTACACCTTC.

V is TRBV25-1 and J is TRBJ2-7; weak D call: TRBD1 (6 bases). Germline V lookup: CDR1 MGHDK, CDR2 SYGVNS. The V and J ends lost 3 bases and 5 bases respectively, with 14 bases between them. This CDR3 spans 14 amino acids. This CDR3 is CASSEEQGWHEQYF. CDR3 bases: TGTGCCAGCAGTGAGGAACAGGGCTGGCACGAGCAGTACTTC.

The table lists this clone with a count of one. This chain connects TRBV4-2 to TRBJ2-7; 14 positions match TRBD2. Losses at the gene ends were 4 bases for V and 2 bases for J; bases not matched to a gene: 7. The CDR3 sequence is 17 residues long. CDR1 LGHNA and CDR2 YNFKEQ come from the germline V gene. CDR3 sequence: CASSRRLAGGVTYEQYF. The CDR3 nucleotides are TGTGCCAGCAGCCGCCGACTAGCGGGGGGGGTAACCTACGAGCAGTACTTC.

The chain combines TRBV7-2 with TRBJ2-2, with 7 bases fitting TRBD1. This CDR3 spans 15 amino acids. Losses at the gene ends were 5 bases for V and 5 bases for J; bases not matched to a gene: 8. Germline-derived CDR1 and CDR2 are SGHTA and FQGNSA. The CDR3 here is CASSDKRQGTGELFF. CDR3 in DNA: TGTGCCAGCAGCGATAAAAGACAGGGTACCGGGGAGCTGTTTTTT. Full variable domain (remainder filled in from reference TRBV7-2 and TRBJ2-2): GAGVSQSPSNKVTEKGKDVELRCDPISGHTALYWYRQSLGQGLEFLIYFQGNSAPDKSGLPSDRFSAERTGGSVSTLTIQRTQQEDSAVYLCASSDKRQGTGELFFGEGSRLTVL.

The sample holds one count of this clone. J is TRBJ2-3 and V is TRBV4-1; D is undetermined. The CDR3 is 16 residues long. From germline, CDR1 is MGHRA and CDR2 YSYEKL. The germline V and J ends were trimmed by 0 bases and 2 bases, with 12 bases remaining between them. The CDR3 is CASSQDLFTVTDTQYF. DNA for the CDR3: TGCGCCAGCAGCCAAGATCTATTTACAGTCACAGATACGCAGTATTTT.

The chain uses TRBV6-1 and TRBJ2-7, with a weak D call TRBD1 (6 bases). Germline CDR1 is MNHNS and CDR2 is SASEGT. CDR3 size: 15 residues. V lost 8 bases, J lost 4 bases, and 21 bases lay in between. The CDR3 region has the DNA TGTGCCAGCTTCGCAGGGGCCTGGGGTCTTTACGAGCAGTACTTC. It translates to CASFAGAWGLYEQYF.

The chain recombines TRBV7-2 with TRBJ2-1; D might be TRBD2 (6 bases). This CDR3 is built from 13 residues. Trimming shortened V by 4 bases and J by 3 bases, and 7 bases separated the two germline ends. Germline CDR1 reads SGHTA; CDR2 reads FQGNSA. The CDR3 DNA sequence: TGTGCCAGCAGCTGGACTAACTACAATGAGCAGTTCTTC. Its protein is CASSWTNYNEQFF.

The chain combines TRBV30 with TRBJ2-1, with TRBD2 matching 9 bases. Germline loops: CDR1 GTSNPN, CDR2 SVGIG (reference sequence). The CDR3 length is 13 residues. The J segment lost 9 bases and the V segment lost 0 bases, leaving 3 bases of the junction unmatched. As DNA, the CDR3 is TGTGCCTGGAGTGTAGGCGGGGGGGCTGAGCAGTTCTTC. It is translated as CAWSVGGGAEQFF. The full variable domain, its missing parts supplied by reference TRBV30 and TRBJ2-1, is SQTIHQWPATLVQPVGSPLSLECTVEGTSNPNLYWYRQAAGRGLQLLFYSVGIGQISSEVPQNLSASRPQDRQFILSSKKLLLSDSGFYLCAWSVGGGAEQFFGPGTRLTVL.

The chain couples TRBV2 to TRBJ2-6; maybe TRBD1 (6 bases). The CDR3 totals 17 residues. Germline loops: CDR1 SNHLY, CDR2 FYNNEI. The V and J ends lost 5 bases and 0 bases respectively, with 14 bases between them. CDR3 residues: CASSPGHVVSGANVLTF. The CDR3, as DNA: TGTGCCAGCAGTCCGGGACACGTCGTCTCTGGGGCCAACGTCCTGACTTTC.

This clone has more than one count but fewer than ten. Here the CDR3 reads CSVFDGGNTEAFF. Here the CDR3 DNA reads TGCAGCGTTTTCGACGGGGGTAACACTGAAGCTTTCTTT. The chain is built from TRBV29-1 and TRBJ1-1; D is perhaps TRBD1 (5 bases). Germline V lookup: CDR1 SQVTM, CDR2 ANQGSEA. The CDR3 extends over 13 amino acids. V was clipped by 5 bases and J by 2 bases, with 12 bases between them.

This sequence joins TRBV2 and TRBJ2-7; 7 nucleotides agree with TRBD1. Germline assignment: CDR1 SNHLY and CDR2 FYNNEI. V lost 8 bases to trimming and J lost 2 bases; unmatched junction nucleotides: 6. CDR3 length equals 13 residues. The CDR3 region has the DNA TGTGCCAGCTACAGGGACAGTACCTACGAGCAGTACTTC. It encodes CASYRDSTYEQYF.

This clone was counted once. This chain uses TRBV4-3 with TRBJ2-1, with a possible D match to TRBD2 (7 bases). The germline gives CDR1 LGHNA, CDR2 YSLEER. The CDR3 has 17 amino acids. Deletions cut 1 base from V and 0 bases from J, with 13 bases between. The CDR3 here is CASSQVGGASSYNEQFF. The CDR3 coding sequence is TGCGCCAGCAGCCAAGTGGGGGGGGCGAGCTCCTACAATGAGCAGTTCTTC.

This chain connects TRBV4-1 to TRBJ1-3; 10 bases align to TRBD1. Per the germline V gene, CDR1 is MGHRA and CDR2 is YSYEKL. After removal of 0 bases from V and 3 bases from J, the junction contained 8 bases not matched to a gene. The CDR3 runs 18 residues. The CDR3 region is CASSQDPGTGDGGNTIYF. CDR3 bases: TGCGCCAGCAGCCAAGACCCCGGGACAGGGGATGGTGGAAACACCATATATTTT.

The CDR3 is CAWGTGASYNEQFF. Written as DNA, the CDR3 is TGTGCCTGGGGGACAGGAGCCAGCTACAATGAGCAGTTCTTC. This rearrangement joins TRBV30 to TRBJ2-1; 8 positions match TRBD1. Germline-derived CDR1 and CDR2 are GTSNPN and SVGIG (reference sequence). The CDR3 has 14 residues. The V gene end was trimmed by 5 bases and the J gene end by 3 bases; junction bases not matched to a gene: 6.

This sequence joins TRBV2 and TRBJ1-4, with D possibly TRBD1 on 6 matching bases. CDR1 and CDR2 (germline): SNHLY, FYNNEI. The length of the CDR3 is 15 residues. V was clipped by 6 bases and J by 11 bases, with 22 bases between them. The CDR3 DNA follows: TGTGCCAGCAGGGGGAACCGGGACACCCCTGGGAAACTGTTTTTT. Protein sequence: CASRGNRDTPGKLFF.

The CDR3 is CASSGQDSGANVLTF. The DNA of the CDR3 is TGTGCCAGCAGCGGGCAGGACTCTGGGGCCAACGTCCTGACTTTC. The J gene is TRBJ2-6, the V gene TRBV9; D remains unclear. Trimming removed 3 bases at V and 0 bases at J, with 7 bases between. Germline assignment: CDR1 SGDLS and CDR2 YYNGEE. The CDR3 consists of 15 residues.